The rows below give T cell receptor beta chains drawn from one sample of a study of T cells in Graves' hyperthyroidism and ophthalmopathy. Each CDR3 protein gets one entry after TCRdb re-called the multiplex PCR reads with MiXCR. Of about 480,000 distinct CDR3 sequences listed, roughly a quarter are singletons. Sequenced sample: blood. These receptors originate from a woman aged 25 to 39 with Graves' ophthalmopathy. The CDR3 runs from the conserved cysteine through the conserved F or W. D genes are given only for firm matches. Clone sizes are given selectively: once, few, many, or a class where the clone is expanded.

J	size	D	V	length	DNA	CDR3
TRBJ1-5	many	TRBD1	TRBV19	15	TGTGCCAGCAGAACCGGGACAGGGGTGTATCAGCCCCAGCATTTT	CASRTGTGVYQPQHF
TRBJ1-2	few	TRBD1	TRBV5-1	16	TGCGCCAGCAGCGGTGGGACAGGCGGAACTAACTATGGCTACACCTTC	CASSGGTGGTNYGYTF
TRBJ1-2	many	-	TRBV28	16	TGTGCCAGCAGTTCCCAGATCGGGACGGGAAACTATGGCTACACCTTC	CASSSQIGTGNYGYTF
TRBJ2-5	many	-	TRBV7-8	16	TGTGCCAGCAGCTACGGGACCGTAGCGGCACTAGAGACCCAGTACTTC	CASSYGTVAALETQYF
TRBJ2-7	many	TRBD2	TRBV11-2	17	TGTGCCAGCAGCTTTCGGACTAGCGGGGGACTCTCCTACGAGCAGTACTTC	CASSFRTSGGLSYEQYF
TRBJ1-2	few	-	TRBV18	13	TGTGCCAGCCAAGGGACGGCAGTCTATGGCTACACCTTC	CASQGTAVYGYTF
TRBJ2-4	many	-	TRBV6-5	15	TGTGCCAGCAGTTCTTTAATTCTAGCCAAAAACATTCAGTACTTC	CASSSLILAKNIQYF
TRBJ2-2	many	-	TRBV12-3/TRBV12-4	14	TGTGCCAGCAGTTTTTGGGGAGGCGCCGGGGAGCTGTTTTTT	CASSFWGGAGELFF
TRBJ1-2	many	TRBD1	TRBV12-3/TRBV12-4	13	TGTGCCAGCAGCCGGGACAGGGAATCCGGCTACACCTTC	CASSRDRESGYTF
TRBJ1-1	many	-	TRBV27	13	TGTGCCAGCAGCTTCACATCGAACACTGAAGCTTTCTTT	CASSFTSNTEAFF
TRBJ1-2	many	-	TRBV12-3/TRBV12-4	14	TGTGCCAGCAGTTTATCGGGGGGGATCTATGGCTACACCTTC	CASSLSGGIYGYTF
TRBJ1-5	many	-	TRBV3-1	15	TGTGCCAGCAGCCAAGAGGGGGGCGGCAATCAGCCCCAGCATTTT	CASSQEGGGNQPQHF
TRBJ1-5	many	-	TRBV6-5	16	TGTGCCAGCGGGGACATCGCCCTCGACCATCATCAGCCCCAGCATTTT	CASGDIALDHHQPQHF
TRBJ2-2	-	-	TRBV7-9	14	TGTGCCAGCAGCACTACAACTAGGCCCGGGGAGCTGTTTTTT	CASSTTTRPGELFF
TRBJ1-2	many	TRBD1	TRBV29-1	16	TGCAGCGTTCCCAGGGGCTTCGGGACAGCCATAGGTGGCTACACCTTC	CSVPRGFGTAIGGYTF
TRBJ1-1	-	-	TRBV29-1	14	TGCAGCGTTGAAACAGGGCTTACCTTACCTGAAGCTTTCTTT	CSVETGLTLPEAFF
TRBJ2-5	few	-	TRBV18	14	TGTGCCAGCTCACGGGGCAGAACCCAAGAGACCCAGTACTTC	CASSRGRTQETQYF
TRBJ1-1	many	-	TRBV20-1	13	TGCAGTGCTTCTGACATCGGGAACACTGAAGCTTTCTTT	CSASDIGNTEAFF
TRBJ1-1	-	-	TRBV6-1	13	TGTGCCAGCAACGTCTGGGAGGGGACTGAAGCTTTCTTT	CASNVWEGTEAFF
TRBJ2-2	-	-	TRBV11-2	12	TGTGCCAGCAGTCCCCATTCCGGGGAGCTGTTTTTT	CASSPHSGELFF
TRBJ2-4	many	-	TRBV19	14	TGTGCCAGTAGTATAGGCGGGTCGGGGAACATTCAGTACTTC	CASSIGGSGNIQYF
TRBJ1-2	many	-	TRBV24-1	13	TGTGCCACCAGTGATTTGAAAGGCTATGGCTACACCTTC	CATSDLKGYGYTF
TRBJ2-3	many	-	TRBV6-2/TRBV6-3	14	TGTGCCAGCAGCGCCGTGAGACCCACAGATACGCAGTATTTT	CASSAVRPTDTQYF
TRBJ1-2	many	-	TRBV6-2/TRBV6-3	13	TGTGCCAGCAGTTACCAGGGGTCCTATGGCTACACCTTC	CASSYQGSYGYTF
TRBJ1-2	many	-	TRBV6-5	13	TGTGCCAGCAGCTACCGACCCGAGGGGGGCTACACCTTC	CASSYRPEGGYTF
TRBJ1-1	once	-	TRBV3-1	17	TGTGCCAGCAGCTCTCGACAGAACCCTAAACTGAACACTGAAGCTTTCTTT	CASSSRQNPKLNTEAFF
TRBJ1-2	-	-	TRBV12-3/TRBV12-4	13	TGTGCCAGCAGTTTAGAGACGGACTATGGTTACACCTTC	CASSLETDYGYTF
TRBJ1-3	many	-	TRBV25-1	15	TGTGCCAGCAGTGACCCCTCTGCGTCCGGAAACACCATATATTTT	CASSDPSASGNTIYF
TRBJ1-2	-	-	TRBV12-3/TRBV12-4	12	TGTGCCAGCAGCCCCACACCCCATGGCTACACCTTC	CASSPTPHGYTF
TRBJ1-3	few	-	TRBV11-1	17	TGTGCCAGCAGCTCCAACGGGATACAGGGCTCTGGAAACACCATATATTTT	CASSSNGIQGSGNTIYF
TRBJ1-1	many	TRBD1	TRBV6-4	17	TGTGCCAGCAGTGATTCCCTCCAGGGGGCACTGAACACTGAAGCTTTCTTT	CASSDSLQGALNTEAFF
TRBJ1-5	-	-	TRBV6-1	16	TGTGCCAGCAGACCAACGACGGCAGGGAGCAATCAGCCCCAGCATTTT	CASRPTTAGSNQPQHF
TRBJ2-7	many	-	TRBV24-1	14	TGTGCCACCAGTGACACGGACCAGTCCTACGAGCAGTACTTC	CATSDTDQSYEQYF
TRBJ2-5	many	-	TRBV7-6	14	TGTGCCAGCAGCCCCCAATACTCCCAAGAGACCCAGTACTTC	CASSPQYSQETQYF
TRBJ1-1	many	TRBD1	TRBV3-1	13	TGTGCCAGCAGGCCAACCGGGACAGGGAAAGCTTTCTTT	CASRPTGTGKAFF
TRBJ1-1	-	-	TRBV12-3/TRBV12-4	12	TGTGCCAGCAGATTTGGGAGTACTGAAGCTTTCTTT	CASRFGSTEAFF
TRBJ2-6	many	-	TRBV13	20	TGTGCCAGCAGCTCAAAAACAGGTTCCTGGATTCGGAGTGGGGCCAACGTCCTGACTTTC	CASSSKTGSWIRSGANVLTF
TRBJ1-1	many	TRBD1	TRBV5-1	16	TGCGCCAGCAGCTCTAGGACAGGGGGTTACGACACTGAAGCTCTCTTT	CASSSRTGGYDTEALF
TRBJ2-7	-	TRBD2	TRBV12-5	13	TGTGCTAGTGGCCGGGGGGGCGAGTACGAGCAGTACTTC	CASGRGGEYEQYF
TRBJ1-6	few	TRBD1	TRBV12-3/TRBV12-4	17	TGTGCCAGCAGTTCCGGGACAGGGGGCGGAAGTAATTCACCCCTCCACTTT	CASSSGTGGGSNSPLHF
TRBJ1-2	many	-	TRBV2	13	TGTGCCAGCAGTAGGACAGCTGCCTATGGCTACACCTTC	CASSRTAAYGYTF
TRBJ2-7	-	TRBD2	TRBV5-1	15	TGCGCCAGCAGCCCATCAGGGCGGGAGGGCGGCGAGCAGTACTTC	CASSPSGREGGEQYF
TRBJ1-2	many	-	TRBV2	11	TGTGCCAGCAGTTTGGACACAAATCCGACCTTC	CASSLDTNPTF
TRBJ2-7	few	-	TRBV7-2	13	TGTGCCAGCAGCGATAGCGGAGGGGACGAGCAGTACTTC	CASSDSGGDEQYF
TRBJ2-5	-	-	TRBV10-3	14	TGTGCCATCAGCCCCCGGGGGGCCGGGGAGACCCAGTACTTC	CAISPRGAGETQYF
TRBJ1-1	-	TRBD1	TRBV4-2	16	TGTGCCAGCAGCCAAGAATGGACAGGGGCGAACACTGAAGCTTTCTTT	CASSQEWTGANTEAFF
TRBJ1-1	many	-	TRBV10-3	15	TGTGCCATCAGTGACCCCGGCAGGGGTGACACTGAAGCTTTCTTT	CAISDPGRGDTEAFF
TRBJ1-3	many	TRBD1	TRBV6-5	16	TGTGCCAGCAGTTCGCTGGGGACAGGGGGGGGAAACACCATATATTTT	CASSSLGTGGGNTIYF
TRBJ2-5	-	-	TRBV12-3/TRBV12-4	13	TGTGCCAGCACCCAGGTCGGCGGGAAGACCCAGTACTTC	CASTQVGGKTQYF
TRBJ1-1	many	-	TRBV27	13	TGTGCCAGCAGTTTATCGGGGGGACTGGGAGCTTTCTTT	CASSLSGGLGAFF
TRBJ2-2	once	-	TRBV15	15	TGTGCCACCAGCTCTCTACCCCACTCAACCGGGGAGCTGCTTTTT	CATSSLPHSTGELLF
TRBJ1-5	many	-	TRBV2	14	TGTGCCAGCAAAGAAGGACGTGGGGATCAGCCCCAGCATTTT	CASKEGRGDQPQHF
TRBJ1-5	many	TRBD1	TRBV5-1	17	TGCGCCAGCAGAACCGGGACAGGGGCGGATAGCAATCAGCCCCAGCATTTT	CASRTGTGADSNQPQHF
TRBJ1-5	many	TRBD1	TRBV12-3/TRBV12-4	15	TGTGCCAGCAGCCCGGGACAGTGGGGCAATCAGCCCCAGCATTTT	CASSPGQWGNQPQHF
TRBJ1-1	few	TRBD1	TRBV30	13	TGTGCCTGGAGTGTCACGGGACAGGGTGAAGCTTTCTTT	CAWSVTGQGEAFF